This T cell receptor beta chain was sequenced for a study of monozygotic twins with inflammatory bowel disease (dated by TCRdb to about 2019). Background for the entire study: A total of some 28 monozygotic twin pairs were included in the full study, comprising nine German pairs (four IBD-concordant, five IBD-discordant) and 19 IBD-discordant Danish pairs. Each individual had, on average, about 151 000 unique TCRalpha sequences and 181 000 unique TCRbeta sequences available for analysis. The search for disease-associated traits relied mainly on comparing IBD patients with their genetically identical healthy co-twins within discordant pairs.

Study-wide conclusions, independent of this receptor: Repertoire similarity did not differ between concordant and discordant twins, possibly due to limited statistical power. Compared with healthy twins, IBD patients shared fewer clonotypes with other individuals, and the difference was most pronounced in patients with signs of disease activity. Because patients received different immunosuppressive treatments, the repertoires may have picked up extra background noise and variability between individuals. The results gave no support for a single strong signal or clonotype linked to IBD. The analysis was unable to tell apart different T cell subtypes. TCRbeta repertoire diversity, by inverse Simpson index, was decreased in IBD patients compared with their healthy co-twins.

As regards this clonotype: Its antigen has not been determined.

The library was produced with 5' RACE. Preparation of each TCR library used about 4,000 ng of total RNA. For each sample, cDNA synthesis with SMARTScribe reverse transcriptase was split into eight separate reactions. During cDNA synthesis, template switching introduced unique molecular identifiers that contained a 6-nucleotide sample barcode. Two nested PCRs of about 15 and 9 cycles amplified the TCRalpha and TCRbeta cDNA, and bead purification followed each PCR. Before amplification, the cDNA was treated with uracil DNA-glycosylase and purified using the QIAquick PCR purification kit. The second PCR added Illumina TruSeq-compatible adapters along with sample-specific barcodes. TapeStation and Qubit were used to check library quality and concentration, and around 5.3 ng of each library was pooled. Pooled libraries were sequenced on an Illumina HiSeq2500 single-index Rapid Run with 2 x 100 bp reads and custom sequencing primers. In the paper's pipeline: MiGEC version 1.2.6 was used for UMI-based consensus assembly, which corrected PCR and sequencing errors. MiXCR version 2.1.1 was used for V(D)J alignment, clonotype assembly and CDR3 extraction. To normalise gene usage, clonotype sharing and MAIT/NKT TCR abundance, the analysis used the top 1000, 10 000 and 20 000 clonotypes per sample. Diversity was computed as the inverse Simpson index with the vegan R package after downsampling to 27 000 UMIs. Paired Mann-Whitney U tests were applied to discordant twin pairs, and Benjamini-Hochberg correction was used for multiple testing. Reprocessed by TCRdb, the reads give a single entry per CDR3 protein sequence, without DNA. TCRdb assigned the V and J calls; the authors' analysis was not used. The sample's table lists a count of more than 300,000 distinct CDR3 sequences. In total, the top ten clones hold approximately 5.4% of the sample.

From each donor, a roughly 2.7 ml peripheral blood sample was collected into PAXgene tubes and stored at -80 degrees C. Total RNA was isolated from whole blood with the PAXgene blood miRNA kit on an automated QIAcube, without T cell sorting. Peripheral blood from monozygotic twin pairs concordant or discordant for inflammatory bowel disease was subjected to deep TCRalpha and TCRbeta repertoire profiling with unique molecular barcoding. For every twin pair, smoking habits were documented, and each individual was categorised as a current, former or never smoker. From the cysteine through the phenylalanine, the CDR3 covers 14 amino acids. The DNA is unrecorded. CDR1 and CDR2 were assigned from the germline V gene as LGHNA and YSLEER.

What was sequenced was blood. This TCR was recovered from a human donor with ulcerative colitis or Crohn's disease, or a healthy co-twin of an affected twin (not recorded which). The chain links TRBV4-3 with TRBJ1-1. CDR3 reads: CASSQVAANTEAFF.